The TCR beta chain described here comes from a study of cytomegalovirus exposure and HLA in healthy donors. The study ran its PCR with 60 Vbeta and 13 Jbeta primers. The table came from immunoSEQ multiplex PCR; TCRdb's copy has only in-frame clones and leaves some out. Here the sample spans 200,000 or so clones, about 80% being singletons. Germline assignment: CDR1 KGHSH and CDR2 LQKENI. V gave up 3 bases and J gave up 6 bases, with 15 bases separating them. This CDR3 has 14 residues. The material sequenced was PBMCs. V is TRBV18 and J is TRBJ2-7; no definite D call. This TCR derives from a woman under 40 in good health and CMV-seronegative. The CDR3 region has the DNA TGTGCCAGCTCACCCGCAGGCGCTACGGTCGAGCAGTACTTC. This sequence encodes CASSPAGATVEQYF.